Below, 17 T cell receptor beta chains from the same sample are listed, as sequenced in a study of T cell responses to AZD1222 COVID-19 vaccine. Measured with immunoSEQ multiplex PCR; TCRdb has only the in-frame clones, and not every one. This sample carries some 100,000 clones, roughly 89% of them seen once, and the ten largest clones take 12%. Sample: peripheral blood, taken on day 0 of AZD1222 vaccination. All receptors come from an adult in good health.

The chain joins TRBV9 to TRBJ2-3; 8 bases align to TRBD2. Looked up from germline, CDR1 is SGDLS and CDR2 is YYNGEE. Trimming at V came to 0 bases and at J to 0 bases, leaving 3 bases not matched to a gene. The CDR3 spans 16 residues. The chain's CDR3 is CASSVELAASTDTQYF. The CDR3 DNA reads TGTGCCAGCAGCGTAGAACTAGCGGCTAGCACAGATACGCAGTATTTT.

CDR3 loop: CIWTGEYGYTF. The CDR3 coding sequence is TGCATTTGGACAGGGGAGTATGGCTACACCTTC. The chain combines TRBV20-1 with TRBJ1-2; 9 bases are a match to TRBD1. Germline V gene data show CDR1 as DFQATT and CDR2 as SNEGSKA (reference sequence). The CDR3 spans 11 residues.

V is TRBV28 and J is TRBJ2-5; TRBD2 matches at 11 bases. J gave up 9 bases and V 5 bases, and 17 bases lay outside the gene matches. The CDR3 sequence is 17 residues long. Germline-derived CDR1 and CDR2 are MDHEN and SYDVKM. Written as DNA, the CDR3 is TGTGCCAGCAGTCTTAACGGTCGTACTAGCGGGAGCCCCCCCCAGTACTTC. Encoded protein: CASSLNGRTSGSPPQYF.

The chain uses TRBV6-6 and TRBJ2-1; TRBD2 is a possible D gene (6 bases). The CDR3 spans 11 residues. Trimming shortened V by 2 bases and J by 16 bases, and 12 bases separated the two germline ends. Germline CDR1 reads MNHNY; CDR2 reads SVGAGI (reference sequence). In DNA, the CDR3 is TGTGCCAGCAGTTACAATCGGGAGTATTTCTTC. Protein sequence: CASSYNREYFF.

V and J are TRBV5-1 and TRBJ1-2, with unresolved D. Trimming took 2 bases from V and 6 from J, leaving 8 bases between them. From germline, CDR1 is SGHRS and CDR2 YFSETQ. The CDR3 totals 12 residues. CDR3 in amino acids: CASSLNVDGYTF. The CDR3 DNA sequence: TGCGCCAGCAGCTTAAACGTAGATGGCTACACCTTC.

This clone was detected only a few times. The CDR3 is CATGPSGAADTQYF. The CDR3 DNA follows: TGTGCCACCGGACCTAGCGGCGCGGCAGATACGCAGTATTTT. The chain uses TRBV6-5 and TRBJ2-3, with 7 positions matching TRBD2. The germline gives CDR1 MNHEY, CDR2 SVGAGI. The length of the CDR3 is 14 residues. Trimming removed 10 bases from V and 4 bases from J; junction bases left unmatched: 11.

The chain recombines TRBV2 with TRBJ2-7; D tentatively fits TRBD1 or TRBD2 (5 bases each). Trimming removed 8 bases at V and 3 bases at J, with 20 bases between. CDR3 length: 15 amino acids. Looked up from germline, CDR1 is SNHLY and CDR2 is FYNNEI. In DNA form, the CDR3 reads TGTGCCAGCTATGGGACGCAGTCGGCGGGCTACGAGCAGTACTTC. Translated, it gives CASYGTQSAGYEQYF.

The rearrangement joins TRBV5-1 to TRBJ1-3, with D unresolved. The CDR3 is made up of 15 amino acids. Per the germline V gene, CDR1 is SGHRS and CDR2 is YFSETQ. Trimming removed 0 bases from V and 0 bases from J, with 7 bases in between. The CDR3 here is CASSLEGFSGNTIYF. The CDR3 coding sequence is TGCGCCAGCAGCTTGGAGGGCTTCTCTGGAAACACCATATATTTT.

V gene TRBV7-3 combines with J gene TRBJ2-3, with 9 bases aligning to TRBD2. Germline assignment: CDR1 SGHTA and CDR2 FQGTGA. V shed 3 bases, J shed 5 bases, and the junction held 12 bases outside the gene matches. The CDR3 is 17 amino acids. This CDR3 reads CASSFEGGGRAKDTQYF. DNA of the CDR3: TGTGCCAGCAGCTTTGAGGGCGGCGGGAGGGCCAAAGATACGCAGTATTTT.

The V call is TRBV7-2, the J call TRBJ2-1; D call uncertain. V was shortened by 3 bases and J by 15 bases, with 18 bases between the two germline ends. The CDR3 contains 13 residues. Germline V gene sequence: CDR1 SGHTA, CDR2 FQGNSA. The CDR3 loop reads CASSLAGFGWLFF. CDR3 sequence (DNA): TGTGCCAGCAGCTTGGCAGGATTTGGGTGGCTGTTCTTC.

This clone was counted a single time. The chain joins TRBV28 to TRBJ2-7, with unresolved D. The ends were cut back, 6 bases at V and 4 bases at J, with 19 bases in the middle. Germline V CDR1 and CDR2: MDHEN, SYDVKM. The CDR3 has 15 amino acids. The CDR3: CASSLPAGSAYEQYF. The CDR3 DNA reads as TGTGCCAGCAGCCTACCCGCAGGCTCGGCATACGAGCAGTACTTC.

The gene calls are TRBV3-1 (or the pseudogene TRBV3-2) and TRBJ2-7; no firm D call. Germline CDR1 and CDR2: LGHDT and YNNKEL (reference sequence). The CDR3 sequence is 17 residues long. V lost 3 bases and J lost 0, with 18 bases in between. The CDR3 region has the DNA TGTGCCAGCAGCCACCTTACACGATTACAACTCTCCTACGAGCAGTACTTC. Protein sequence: CASSHLTRLQLSYEQYF.

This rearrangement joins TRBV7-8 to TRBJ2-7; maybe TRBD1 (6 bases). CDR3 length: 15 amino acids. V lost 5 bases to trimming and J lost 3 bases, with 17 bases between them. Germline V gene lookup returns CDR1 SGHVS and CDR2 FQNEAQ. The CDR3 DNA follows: TGTGCCAGCAGCGCTCGGCCCCAGGGGCACTACGAGCAGTACTTC. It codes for CASSARPQGHYEQYF.

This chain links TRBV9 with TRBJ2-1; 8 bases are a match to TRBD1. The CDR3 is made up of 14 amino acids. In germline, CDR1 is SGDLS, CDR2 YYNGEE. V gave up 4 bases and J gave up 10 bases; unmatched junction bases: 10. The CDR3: CASSPRTGRLEQFF. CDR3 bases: TGTGCCAGCAGCCCACGGACAGGGCGATTGGAGCAGTTCTTC. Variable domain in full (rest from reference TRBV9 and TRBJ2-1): DSGVTQTPKHLITATGQRVTLRCSPRSGDLSVYWYQQSLDQGLQFLIQYYNGEERAKGNILERFSAQQFPDLHSELNLSSLELGDSALYFCASSPRTGRLEQFFGPGTRLTVL.

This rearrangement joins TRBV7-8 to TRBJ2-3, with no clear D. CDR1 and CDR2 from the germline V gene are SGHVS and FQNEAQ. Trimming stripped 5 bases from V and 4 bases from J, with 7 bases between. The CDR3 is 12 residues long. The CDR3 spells CASSQLSDTQYF. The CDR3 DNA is TGTGCCAGCAGCCAACTTTCAGATACGCAGTATTTT.

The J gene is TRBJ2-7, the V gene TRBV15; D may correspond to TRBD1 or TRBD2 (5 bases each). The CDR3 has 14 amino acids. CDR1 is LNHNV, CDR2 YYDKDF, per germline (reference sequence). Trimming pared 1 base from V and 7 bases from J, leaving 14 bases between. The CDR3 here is CATSRVGTPGEQYF. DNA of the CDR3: TGTGCCACCAGCAGAGTTGGGACCCCAGGGGAGCAGTACTTC.

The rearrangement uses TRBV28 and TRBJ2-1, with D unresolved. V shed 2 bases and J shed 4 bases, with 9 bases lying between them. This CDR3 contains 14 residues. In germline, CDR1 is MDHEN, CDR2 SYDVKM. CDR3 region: CASSLQMGYNEQFF. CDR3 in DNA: TGTGCCAGCAGTTTACAGATGGGGTACAATGAGCAGTTCTTC.